This TCR beta chain came from a study of neurological immune-mediated disorders. This clonotype was detected ten times or more. The method for making cDNA was 5'RACE, and it used 10-nucleotide random UMIs. TCRdb independently ran MiXCR on the 5' RACE reads; one entry per CDR3 protein. The sample lists around 130,000 distinct CDR3 sequences; about 3.2% were seen once. The TCR was taken from a woman in her 30s with multiple sclerosis. The sequencing sample was made of PBMCs.

The CDR3, as DNA: TGTGCCAGCAGTTTCTTGGTACAGGGTAACTATGGCTACACCTTC. Its protein product is CASSFLVQGNYGYTF. This chain links TRBV12-3 or TRBV12-4 with TRBJ1-2; tentative D call: TRBD1 (6 bases). The CDR3 covers 15 residues. Trimming left V 3 bases short and J 1 base short, with 12 bases between.